The 4 T cell receptor beta chains below come from one sample, sequenced in a study of T cells in Graves' hyperthyroidism and ophthalmopathy. RNA transcripts gave rise to amplified TCR beta CDR3 regions. The TCR CDR3 was amplified in a first-round RT-PCR using the HTBI primer set. One entry per CDR3 protein results from TCRdb running MiXCR on the multiplex PCR reads. The sample records 500,000 to 650,000 distinct CDR3 sequences, about 15% being singletons. Material: blood. The source is a woman in her thirties or forties with Graves' hyperthyroidism.

Details on this clonotype: The junction departs from germline at one end; a sequencing error may be responsible. The V call is TRBV19, the J call TRBJ2-7; 9 nucleotides match TRBD1. This CDR3 is 16 amino acids long. CDR1 and CDR2 (germline): LNHDA, SQIVND (reference sequence). CDR3: CASSRGEGTGFDEQCF. The DNA of the CDR3 is TGTGCCAGTAGTAGGGGGGAGGGGACAGGGTTCGACGAGCAGTGCTTC.

This clonotype was seen at least ten times. The chain uses TRBV9 and TRBJ2-7; 12 bases line up with TRBD1. Germline CDR1 and CDR2: SGDLS and YYNGEE. The CDR3 runs to 14 residues. V was pared by 6 bases and J by 5 bases, with 6 bases of the junction left unmatched. The CDR3 here is CASNAGTGGNEQYF. CDR3 DNA: TGTGCCAGCAACGCCGGGACAGGGGGCAACGAGCAGTACTTC.

At least ten counts were recorded for this clonotype. This chain uses TRBV7-2 with TRBJ2-1, with D maybe TRBD2 (6 bases). Trimming pared 2 bases from V and 3 bases from J, leaving 17 bases between. CDR1 and CDR2 (germline): SGHTA, FQGNSA. CDR3 length: 17 residues. The CDR3 here is CASSLKPLTSLYNEQFF. For the CDR3, the DNA is TGTGCCAGCAGCTTAAAGCCGCTGACTAGTCTCTACAATGAGCAGTTCTTC.

This clonotype was recorded many times. The chain couples TRBV2 to TRBJ1-5, with TRBD1 matching 11 bases. The CDR3 extends over 15 amino acids. Germline CDR1 is SNHLY and CDR2 is FYNNEI. With V trimmed by 5 bases and J by 6 bases, 6 bases remained unmatched. As DNA, the CDR3 is TGTGCCAGCAGTCGGACAGGGGGCGGGATTCAGCCCCAGCATTTT. Its protein is CASSRTGGGIQPQHF.